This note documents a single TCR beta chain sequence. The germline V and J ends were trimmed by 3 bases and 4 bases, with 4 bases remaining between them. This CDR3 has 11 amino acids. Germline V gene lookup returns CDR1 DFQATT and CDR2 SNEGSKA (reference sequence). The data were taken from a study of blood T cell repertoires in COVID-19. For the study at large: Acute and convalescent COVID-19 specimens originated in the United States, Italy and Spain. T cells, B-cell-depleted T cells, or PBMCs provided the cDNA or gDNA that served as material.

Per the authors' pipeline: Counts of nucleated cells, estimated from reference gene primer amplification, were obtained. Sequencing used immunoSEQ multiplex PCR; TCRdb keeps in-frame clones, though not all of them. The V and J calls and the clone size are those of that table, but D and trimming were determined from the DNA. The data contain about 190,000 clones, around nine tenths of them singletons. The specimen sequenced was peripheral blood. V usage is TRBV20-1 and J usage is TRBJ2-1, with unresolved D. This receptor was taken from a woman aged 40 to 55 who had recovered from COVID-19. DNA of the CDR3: TGCAGTGCTAGCGAGTACAATGAGCAGTTCTTC. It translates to CSASEYNEQFF.